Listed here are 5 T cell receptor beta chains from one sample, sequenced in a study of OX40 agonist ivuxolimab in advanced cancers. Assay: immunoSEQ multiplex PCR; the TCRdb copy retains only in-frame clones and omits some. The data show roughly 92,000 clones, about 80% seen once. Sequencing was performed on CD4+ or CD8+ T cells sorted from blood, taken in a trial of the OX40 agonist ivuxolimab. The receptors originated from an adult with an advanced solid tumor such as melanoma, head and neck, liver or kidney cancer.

The CDR3 loop is CASSQEVRARGYTF. DNA for the CDR3: TGTGCCAGCAGCCAAGAAGTAAGGGCGCGGGGCTACACCTTC. This chain connects TRBV14 to TRBJ1-2; D remains ambiguous. V lost 0 bases and J lost 8, with 13 bases in between. The CDR3 is made up of 14 amino acids. Germline assignment: CDR1 SGHDN and CDR2 FVKESK.

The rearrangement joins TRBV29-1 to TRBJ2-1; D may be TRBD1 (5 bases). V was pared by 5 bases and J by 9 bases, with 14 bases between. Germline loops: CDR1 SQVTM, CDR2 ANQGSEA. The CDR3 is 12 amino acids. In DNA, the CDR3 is TGCAGCGTTCTACCTCAGGGTTCTGAGCAGTTCTTC. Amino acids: CSVLPQGSEQFF.

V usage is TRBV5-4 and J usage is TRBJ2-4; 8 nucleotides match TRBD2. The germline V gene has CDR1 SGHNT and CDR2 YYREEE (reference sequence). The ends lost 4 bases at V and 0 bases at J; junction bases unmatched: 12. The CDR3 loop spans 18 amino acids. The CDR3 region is CASSHLQRGLLAKNIQYF. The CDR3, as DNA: TGTGCCAGCAGCCATCTCCAGCGGGGGCTCCTAGCCAAAAACATTCAGTACTTC.

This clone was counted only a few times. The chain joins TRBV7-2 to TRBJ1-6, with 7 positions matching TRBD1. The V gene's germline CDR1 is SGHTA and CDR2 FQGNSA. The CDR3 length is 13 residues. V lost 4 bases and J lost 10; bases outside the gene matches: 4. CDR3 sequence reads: CASSSGGGSPLHF. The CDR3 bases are TGTGCCAGCAGCTCAGGGGGAGGCTCACCCCTCCACTTT. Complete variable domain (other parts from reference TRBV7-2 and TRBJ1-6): GAGVSQSPSNKVTEKGKDVELRCDPISGHTALYWYRQSLGQGLEFLIYFQGNSAPDKSGLPSDRFSAERTGGSVSTLTIQRTQQEDSAVYLCASSSGGGSPLHFGNGTRLTVT.

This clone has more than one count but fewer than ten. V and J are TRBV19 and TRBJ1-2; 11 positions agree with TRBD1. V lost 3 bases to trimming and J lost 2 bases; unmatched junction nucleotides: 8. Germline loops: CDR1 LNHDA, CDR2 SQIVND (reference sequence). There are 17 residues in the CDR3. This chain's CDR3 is CASSIAGTGGKNYGYTF. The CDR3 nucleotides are TGTGCCAGTAGTATCGCAGGGACAGGGGGAAAGAACTATGGCTACACCTTC. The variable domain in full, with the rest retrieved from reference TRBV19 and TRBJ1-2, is DGGITQSPKYLFRKEGQNVTLSCEQNLNHDAMYWYRQDPGQGLRLIYYSQIVNDFQKGDIAEGYSVSREKKESFPLTVTSAQKNPTAFYLCASSIAGTGGKNYGYTFGSGTRLTVV.